The clone carrying this TCR beta chain was found a few times. MiXCR, applied by TCRdb to the reads, yields one record per CDR3 protein. The sample records under 800,000 distinct CDR3 sequences, 24% being singletons. The data derive from a study of T cell repertoires in cytomegalovirus infection. Study context: CMV infection together with matching HLA type was indicated by public TCR beta signatures.

Germline V lookup: CDR1 MNHEY, CDR2 SVGAGI. CDR3 size: 14 residues. V lost 2 bases to trimming and J lost 4 bases, with 11 bases between them. The rearrangement uses TRBV6-5 and TRBJ1-2; D perhaps matches TRBD1 (6 bases). Sequenced input: CD8+ T cells from PBMCs. This TCR derives from a human donor in good health (CMV status not recorded). Some clones in this sample may be carry-over from other donors' samples. This CDR3 is CASSYRGAGYGYTF. DNA for the CDR3: TGTGCCAGCAGTTACCGGGGGGCTGGCTATGGCTACACCTTC.